The 20 T cell receptor beta chains below all came from one sample that was sequenced in a study of T-cell reconstitution after alpha-beta-depleted transplantation in children. Unique molecular identifiers tagged the TCRbeta library. TCRdb independently ran MiXCR on the PCR reads; one entry per CDR3 protein. This sample yields around 370,000 distinct CDR3 sequences, of which 15% to 20% are seen a single time; approximately 44% belongs to the top ten. Sequencing used PBMCs, mostly from graft donor cells, obtained 360 days after TCRalphabeta/CD19-depleted stem cell transplant. These receptors were taken from a male patient aged 2 to 10 who had a stem cell transplant for acute lymphoblastic leukemia, so the T cells may come from the graft donor.

This clonotype was seen a handful of times. This chain joins TRBV4-2 and TRBJ2-1, with TRBD2 matching 8 bases. Germline trimming cut 0 bases from V and 5 bases from J; bases unmatched to any gene: 6. The CDR3 totals 16 residues. Germline CDR1 and CDR2: LGHNA and YNFKEQ. CDR3 in DNA: TGTGCCAGCAGCCAAGATGGGACTAGAGCGGACAATGAGCAGTTCTTC. This gives the protein CASSQDGTRADNEQFF.

J is TRBJ1-6 and V is TRBV28; the D is unclear. There are 12 residues in the CDR3. CDR1 is MDHEN, CDR2 SYDVKM, per germline. Deletions cut 3 bases from V and 11 bases from J, with 8 bases between. The CDR3 sequence: CASSLSDPPLHF. The CDR3 DNA sequence: TGTGCCAGCAGTTTGTCGGACCCACCCCTCCACTTT.

This clonotype was counted between two and nine times. V is TRBV12-3 or TRBV12-4 and J is TRBJ2-1, with D uncertain. V was clipped by 3 bases and J by 6 bases, with 18 bases between them. The CDR3 extends over 16 amino acids. CDR3 DNA sequence: TGTGCCAGCAGTTTCCCCCAATTGCCCATGTTCAATGAGCAGTTCTTC. Protein sequence: CASSFPQLPMFNEQFF.

This clonotype was picked up many times. This sequence joins TRBV28 and TRBJ1-5; TRBD1 agrees at 7 bases. The CDR3 has 17 amino acids. Per germline, CDR1 MDHEN and CDR2 SYDVKM. The J segment lost 5 bases and the V segment lost 6 bases, leaving 16 bases of the junction unmatched. The CDR3 DNA reads as TGTGCCAGCAGCTCAATAGGTGGGGGGACAGATCATCAGCCCCAGCATTTT. Its protein product is CASSSIGGGTDHQPQHF.

This clonotype appeared a few times. The chain carries TRBV18 and TRBJ1-1, with D perhaps matching TRBD1 (5 bases). Per the germline V gene, CDR1 is KGHSH and CDR2 is LQKENI. The CDR3 consists of 15 residues. With 1 base removed from V and 2 bases from J, the gap between germline ends came to 11 bases. The CDR3: CASSPQMTDNTEAFF. CDR3 in DNA: TGTGCCAGCTCACCACAGATGACAGATAACACTGAAGCTTTCTTT.

This clonotype has ten or more counts. The chain couples TRBV4-1 to TRBJ2-5; 8 bases are a match to TRBD2. The CDR3 covers 15 residues. The germline gives CDR1 MGHRA, CDR2 YSYEKL. After removal of 0 bases from V and 2 bases from J, the junction contained 2 bases not matched to a gene. CDR3 region: CASSQEEREQETQYF. In DNA form, the CDR3 reads TGCGCCAGCAGCCAAGAAGAGCGGGAGCAAGAGACCCAGTACTTC.

V usage is TRBV20-1 and J usage is TRBJ2-7; 7 bases agree with TRBD1. The CDR3 is 15 residues long. The V and J ends lost 0 bases and 0 bases, in that order; junction bases with no gene match: 5. Germline CDR1 DFQATT, CDR2 SNEGSKA (reference sequence). The CDR3: CSARDGAGGSYEQYF. CDR3 bases: TGCAGTGCTAGAGATGGGGCAGGGGGCTCCTACGAGCAGTACTTC.

This clonotype was found many times. The chain employs TRBV14 and TRBJ2-3; D not certain. The germline V and J ends were trimmed by 0 bases and 8 bases, with 6 bases remaining between them. The CDR3 contains 12 residues. CDR1 and CDR2 from the germline V gene are SGHDN and FVKESK. The chain's CDR3 is CASSQDTGTQYF. CDR3 DNA sequence: TGTGCCAGCAGCCAAGACACGGGTACGCAGTATTTT. The full variable domain, rest sourced from reference TRBV14 and TRBJ2-3, is EAGVTQFPSHSVIEKGQTVTLRCDPISGHDNLYWYRRVMGKEIKFLLHFVKESKQDESGMPNNRFLAERTGGTYSTLKVQPAELEDSGVYFCASSQDTGTQYFGPGTRLTVL.

The chain carries TRBV6-5 and TRBJ2-3, with TRBD2 identical over 7 bases. This CDR3 comprises 16 residues. V was pared by 0 bases and J by 7 bases, with 10 bases of the junction left unmatched. Germline CDR1 reads MNHEY; CDR2 reads SVGAGI. CDR3 DNA sequence: TGTGCCAGCAGTTACTCGCCAGGGAGGGTCACGAATACGCAGTATTTT. It translates to CASSYSPGRVTNTQYF.

This clonotype was found a few times. The genes are TRBV4-1 and TRBJ2-1, with a tentative D call TRBD2 (6 bases). There are 16 residues in the CDR3. Germline CDR1 MGHRA, CDR2 YSYEKL. V was cut by 0 bases and J by 3 bases, with 12 bases left in between. The CDR3 DNA follows: TGCGCCAGCAGCCAAGAGGGGGACTTGTTCTACAATGAGCAGTTCTTC. Its protein product is CASSQEGDLFYNEQFF.

This clonotype was recorded many times. The rearrangement uses TRBV4-3 and TRBJ2-3; D is undetermined. Germline CDR1 and CDR2: LGHNA and YSLEER. CDR3 length: 13 residues. V dropped 4 bases and J dropped 2 bases, with 7 bases sitting between them. CDR3 in DNA: TGCGCCAGCAGCCCTAGACCCACAGATACGCAGTATTTT. This sequence encodes CASSPRPTDTQYF.

This clonotype was counted many times. The genes are TRBV7-9 and TRBJ2-7, with 10 bases that match TRBD1. Germline V CDR1 and CDR2: SEHNR, FQNEAQ (reference sequence). V lost 5 bases to trimming and J lost 4 bases; unmatched junction nucleotides: 11. The CDR3 has 16 residues. DNA of the CDR3: TGTGCCAGCAGCCGACAGGGGGCGGAAAAGACGTACGAGCAGTACTTC. Translation: CASSRQGAEKTYEQYF.

This clonotype was picked up many times. The rearrangement joins TRBV20-1 to TRBJ2-7; a weak D match, TRBD1 (5 bases). The CDR3 spans 13 residues. The germline V gene encodes CDR1 DFQATT and CDR2 SNEGSKA (reference sequence). The V end lost 3 bases, the J end lost 4 bases, and 13 bases lay between the germline ends. The CDR3 region has the DNA TGCAGTGCTAGTCAGGGCCTCCCTTACGAGCAGTACTTC. Protein: CSASQGLPYEQYF.

In its sample, this clonotype was seen many times. The chain recombines TRBV12-3 or TRBV12-4 with TRBJ2-3; TRBD1 matches 10 bases. V lost 5 bases, J lost 3 bases, and 5 bases stayed unmatched. This CDR3 has 15 residues. The chain's CDR3 is CASSPRQGATDTQYF. As DNA, the CDR3 is TGTGCCAGCAGTCCTAGACAGGGGGCAACAGATACGCAGTATTTT.

This rearrangement joins TRBV18 to TRBJ2-1; D gene ambiguous. Germline V gene data show CDR1 as KGHSH and CDR2 as LQKENI. This CDR3 has 13 residues. The V gene lost 8 bases and the J gene lost 5 bases, with 13 bases spanning the gap. The CDR3 sequence is CASAAQSDNEQFF. Written as DNA, the CDR3 is TGTGCCAGCGCCGCACAGTCCGACAATGAGCAGTTCTTC. Full variable domain (remainder filled in from reference TRBV18 and TRBJ2-1): NAGVMQNPRHLVRRRGQEARLRCSPMKGHSHVYWYRQLPEEGLKFMVYLQKENIIDESGMPKERFSAEFPKEGPSILRIQQVVRGDSAAYFCASAAQSDNEQFFGPGTRLTVL.

This clonotype has ten or more counts. The rearrangement joins TRBV4-3 to TRBJ2-1; 7 nucleotides line up with TRBD2. The CDR3 contains 13 residues. The V gene end was trimmed by 2 bases and the J gene end by 15 bases; junction bases not matched to a gene: 10. The germline CDR1 and CDR2 sequences are LGHNA and YSLEER. DNA for the CDR3: TGCGCCAGCAGCCAATCCCTAGCGGCCGCCCCGTTCTTC. Translating it yields CASSQSLAAAPFF.

This chain joins TRBV4-1 and TRBJ2-5; 7 bases map to TRBD2. CDR1 and CDR2 from the germline V gene are MGHRA and YSYEKL. There are 17 residues in the CDR3. Unmatched junction bases numbered 9, after V lost 0 bases and J lost 2 bases. The CDR3 spells CASSQEGTSALQETQYF. For the CDR3, the DNA is TGCGCCAGCAGCCAAGAGGGAACTAGCGCCCTACAAGAGACCCAGTACTTC.

The table lists this clonotype with many counts. The chain carries TRBV12-3 or TRBV12-4 and TRBJ2-4; no firm D call. The CDR3 consists of 16 residues. Trimming took off 6 bases at V and 0 bases at J, with 15 bases between the two ends. This chain's CDR3 is CASSKTERLAKNIQYF. The CDR3 DNA reads TGTGCCAGCAGCAAAACAGAACGGTTAGCCAAAAACATTCAGTACTTC.

In this sample, this clonotype turned up many times. V and J are TRBV27 and TRBJ2-1, with TRBD2 as a possible D gene (6 bases). Germline CDR1 is MNHEY and CDR2 is SMNVEV (reference sequence). The V and J ends lost 2 bases and 5 bases respectively, with 19 bases between them. The CDR3 spans 17 residues. The CDR3 is CASSLQLAGLINNEQFF. As DNA, the CDR3 is TGTGCCAGCAGTTTACAGCTGGCGGGGCTAATAAACAATGAGCAGTTCTTC.

The rearrangement links TRBV6-5 to TRBJ2-1; 10 bases align to TRBD2. The CDR3 loop spans 18 amino acids. Looked up from germline, CDR1 is MNHEY and CDR2 is SVGAGI. The trim removed 5 bases at V and 8 bases at J, leaving 18 bases unmatched. CDR3 sequence reads: CASSHYTPGTSEPHEQFF. CDR3 nucleotide sequence: TGTGCCAGCAGTCACTATACTCCCGGGACTAGCGAGCCCCATGAGCAGTTCTTC.